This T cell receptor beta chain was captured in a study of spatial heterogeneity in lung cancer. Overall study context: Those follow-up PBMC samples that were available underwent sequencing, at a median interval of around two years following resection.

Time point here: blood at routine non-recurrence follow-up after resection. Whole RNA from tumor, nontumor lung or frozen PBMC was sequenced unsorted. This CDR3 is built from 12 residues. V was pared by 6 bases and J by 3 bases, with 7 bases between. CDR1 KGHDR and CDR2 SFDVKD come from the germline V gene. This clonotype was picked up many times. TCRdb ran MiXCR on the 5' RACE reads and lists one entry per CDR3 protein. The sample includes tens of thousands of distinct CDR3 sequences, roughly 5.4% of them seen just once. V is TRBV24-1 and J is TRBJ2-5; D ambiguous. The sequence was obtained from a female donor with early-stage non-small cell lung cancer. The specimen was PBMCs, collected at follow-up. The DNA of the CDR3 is TGTGCCACCAGTTCTGGAAAAGAGACCCAGTACTTC. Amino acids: CATSSGKETQYF.